The 17 T cell receptor beta chains below come from one sample, sequenced in a study of coeliac disease. Assay used: immunoSEQ multiplex PCR; TCRdb lists only in-frame clones, some missing. The table records roughly 7,900 clones, 63% of them present only once. The source material was lamina propria lymphocytes from the gut. The receptors derive from an older woman with active celiac disease.

V gene TRBV6-5 combines with J gene TRBJ1-1; the D gene is possibly TRBD1 (6 bases). Trimming took 5 bases from V and 10 from J, leaving 14 bases between them. Germline V gene sequence: CDR1 MNHEY, CDR2 SVGAGI. The CDR3 runs 12 residues. Here the CDR3 reads CASSTSGGVAFF. Written as DNA, the CDR3 is TGTGCCAGCAGTACATCTGGGGGCGTAGCTTTCTTT.

V is TRBV4-3 and J is TRBJ2-3; D is uncertain. The germline V gene has CDR1 LGHNA and CDR2 YSLEER. The CDR3 runs to 14 residues. Trimming stripped 0 bases from V and 0 bases from J, with 4 bases between. CDR3 in amino acids: CASSQDLSTDTQYF. The CDR3 region has the DNA TGCGCCAGCAGCCAAGATCTTAGCACAGATACGCAGTATTTT.

J is TRBJ1-6 and V is TRBV9; TRBD1 aligns across 7 bases. Germline V gene lookup returns CDR1 SGDLS and CDR2 YYNGEE. With 0 bases clipped from V and 6 bases from J, the junction kept 3 bases outside the gene matches. The CDR3 extends over 15 amino acids. CDR3 sequence reads: CASSVGWTGNSPLHF. The CDR3 DNA is TGTGCCAGCAGCGTAGGCTGGACAGGTAATTCACCCCTCCACTTT.

This clone showed up just a few times. The chain couples TRBV4-3 to TRBJ1-2; D is unresolved. The CDR3 has 15 amino acids. The V and J ends lost 4 bases and 6 bases respectively, with 18 bases between them. Per the germline V gene, CDR1 is LGHNA and CDR2 is YSLEER. The CDR3 sequence: CASSLRGRNFDGYTF. DNA for the CDR3: TGCGCCAGCAGCCTACGGGGAAGGAATTTTGATGGCTACACCTTC.

The chain couples TRBV6-1 to TRBJ2-7; 13 bases align to TRBD2. Germline V gene lookup returns CDR1 MNHNS and CDR2 SASEGT. This CDR3 has 15 residues. The V gene end was trimmed by 5 bases and the J gene end by 6 bases; junction bases not matched to a gene: 7. CDR3: CASSSPGLAGVEQYF. DNA of the CDR3: TGTGCCAGCAGTTCACCCGGACTAGCGGGAGTCGAGCAGTACTTC.

The gene calls are TRBV10-1 and TRBJ1-5, with TRBD1 identical over 7 bases. CDR3 length: 17 residues. The junction had 11 bases not matched to a gene; V was cut back by 2 bases and J by 4 bases. CDR1 is WNHNN, CDR2 SYGVQD, per germline (reference sequence). CDR3 nucleotide sequence: TGCGCCAGCAGTGAGACAGGGGCCCGAATTAGGAATCAGCCCCAGCATTTT. Protein product: CASSETGARIRNQPQHF.

V is TRBV6-4 and J is TRBJ1-2; possible D gene TRBD1, 6 bases. CDR1 and CDR2 (germline): MRHNA, SNTAGT. The ends were cut back, 6 bases at V and 3 bases at J, with 14 bases in the middle. CDR3 length: 14 amino acids. CDR3 residues: CASRHRGAYYGYTF. The CDR3 DNA reads as TGTGCCAGCAGACACCGGGGGGCGTACTATGGCTACACCTTC.

The V and J genes are TRBV14 and TRBJ1-2; no definite D call. The CDR3 runs to 14 residues. CDR1 SGHDN and CDR2 FVKESK come from the germline V gene. Trimming cost V 3 bases and J 2 bases, with 10 bases left between them. CDR3 loop: CASSHRVSNYGYTF. For the CDR3, the DNA is TGTGCCAGCAGCCACCGGGTCTCAAACTATGGCTACACCTTC. Full variable domain (outside the CDR3, taken from reference TRBV14 and TRBJ1-2): EAGVTQFPSHSVIEKGQTVTLRCDPISGHDNLYWYRRVMGKEIKFLLHFVKESKQDESGMPNNRFLAERTGGTYSTLKVQPAELEDSGVYFCASSHRVSNYGYTFGSGTRLTVV.

J is TRBJ2-2 and V is TRBV5-1; D may be TRBD1 (6 bases). The CDR3 is 16 residues long. V shed 4 bases and J shed 0 bases, with 13 bases lying between them. Per germline, CDR1 SGHRS and CDR2 YFSETQ. CDR3 residues: CASSPRQEANTGELFF. CDR3 in DNA: TGCGCCAGCAGCCCACGACAGGAGGCGAACACCGGGGAGCTGTTTTTT.

The chain uses TRBV4-3 and TRBJ2-7; D might be TRBD1 (6 bases). V was shortened by 4 bases and J by 3 bases, with 16 bases between the two germline ends. This CDR3 is built from 15 residues. Germline-derived CDR1 and CDR2 are LGHNA and YSLEER. The CDR3 sequence: CASSPQRTGNYEQYF. The DNA for the CDR3 is TGCGCCAGCAGCCCACAAAGAACAGGGAACTACGAGCAGTACTTC.

V gene TRBV2 combines with J gene TRBJ1-6; D is possibly TRBD1 (5 bases). The V end was cut by 6 bases, the J end by 6 bases, with 15 bases between. The CDR3 covers 15 residues. CDR1 and CDR2 (germline): SNHLY, FYNNEI. CDR3 nucleotide sequence: TGTGCCAGCAGATGGGGTAGGGGTTCTAATTCACCCCTCCACTTT. Translated: CASRWGRGSNSPLHF.

The V and J genes are TRBV28 and TRBJ2-3; 7 bases align to TRBD2. V lost 7 bases, J lost 0 bases, and 10 bases stayed unmatched. In germline, CDR1 is MDHEN, CDR2 SYDVKM. This CDR3 contains 16 residues. In nucleotides, the CDR3 is TGTGCCAGCACCGGTGGGGGGGGATCTAGCACAGATACGCAGTATTTT. It codes for CASTGGGGSSTDTQYF.

The chain combines TRBV6-1 with TRBJ2-2, with D maybe TRBD2 (6 bases). The CDR3 is made up of 16 amino acids. V lost 2 bases and J 7 bases, leaving 17 bases between the germline ends. Germline V lookup: CDR1 MNHNS, CDR2 SASEGT. The CDR3 here is CASSEYTAGKGGELFF. The CDR3, as DNA: TGTGCCAGCAGTGAATACACGGCGGGAAAAGGCGGGGAGCTGTTTTTT.

The rearrangement joins TRBV7-2 to TRBJ2-3; 10 bases match TRBD2. Germline V gene data show CDR1 as SGHTA and CDR2 as FQGNSA. The CDR3 runs 17 residues. V lost 4 bases and J lost 5; bases outside the gene matches: 12. The CDR3 DNA reads as TGTGCCAGCAGCTCCCCCCCTAGCGGGAGATTTCAAGATACGCAGTATTTT. Protein sequence: CASSSPPSGRFQDTQYF.

This clone has just one count. V usage is TRBV9 and J usage is TRBJ2-3; 10 positions match TRBD2. Per germline, CDR1 SGDLS and CDR2 YYNGEE. The CDR3 has 16 residues. V lost 3 bases and J lost 4; bases outside the gene matches: 8. CDR3 bases: TGTGCCAGCAGCGGCCCTAGCGGGAGAATGGCAGATACGCAGTATTTT. Translated: CASSGPSGRMADTQYF.

This clone appeared a few times. This chain uses TRBV2 with TRBJ1-2; D unclear. This CDR3 is built from 16 residues. Germline assignment: CDR1 SNHLY and CDR2 FYNNEI. Trimming cost V 6 bases and J 1 base, with 18 bases left between them. CDR3 DNA sequence: TGTGCCAGCAGCGATGAAATTCTTACAGATAACTATGGCTACACCTTC. Translating it yields CASSDEILTDNYGYTF.

The V and J genes are TRBV7-9 and TRBJ2-2; D call uncertain. CDR3 length: 12 residues. Trimming stripped 6 bases from V and 8 bases from J, with 10 bases between. Germline CDR1 is SEHNR and CDR2 is FQNEAQ (reference sequence). This CDR3 reads CASSTLGGELFF. CDR3 in DNA: TGTGCCAGCAGTACCCTCGGTGGGGAGCTGTTTTTT. The full variable domain, with the rest looked up from reference TRBV7-9 and TRBJ2-2, is DTGVSQNPRHKITKRGQNVTFRCDPISEHNRLYWYRQTLGQGPEFLTYFQNEAQLEKSRLLSDRFSAERPKGSFSTLEIQRTEQGDSAMYLCASSTLGGELFFGEGSRLTVL.